Each of the 25 T cell receptor beta chains below was sequenced from the same sample in a study of blood T cell repertoires in COVID-19. Repertoires were generated with immunoSEQ multiplex PCR, while TCRdb's copy carries only in-frame clones and drops some. This table has 150,000 to 200,000 clones, 85% to 95% appearing once. Material: peripheral blood. The source of these receptors is a middle-aged man with acute or convalescent COVID-19.

This clone has a single count. The chain uses TRBV5-1 and TRBJ2-1; possible D gene TRBD2, 5 bases. Germline CDR1 reads SGHRS; CDR2 reads YFSETQ. CDR3 length: 14 amino acids. Trimming stripped 5 bases from V and 3 bases from J, with 12 bases between. CDR3 DNA sequence: TGCGCCAGCAGTATCCCCCGGGGCTACAATGAGCAGTTCTTC. Encoded protein: CASSIPRGYNEQFF. Filled out from reference TRBV5-1 and TRBJ2-1, the complete variable domain reads KAGVTQTPRYLIKTRGQQVTLSCSPISGHRSVSWYQQTPGQGLQFLFEYFSETQRNKGNFPGRFSGRQFSNSRSEMNVSTLELGDSALYLCASSIPRGYNEQFFGPGTRLTVL.

The rearrangement uses TRBV10-3 and TRBJ2-5, with 9 bases aligning to TRBD1. The ends lost 6 bases at V and 5 bases at J; junction bases unmatched: 10. Germline assignment: CDR1 ENHRY and CDR2 SYGVKD. The CDR3 extends over 15 amino acids. As DNA, the CDR3 is TGTGCCATCAGCGCCGGGGACAGGGACTCGGAGACCCAGTACTTC. Translation gives CAISAGDRDSETQYF.

This sequence joins TRBV27 and TRBJ1-1; a possible D gene is TRBD1 (5 bases). This CDR3 has 16 residues. Trimming shortened V by 0 bases and J by 1 base, and 12 bases separated the two germline ends. Looked up from germline, CDR1 is MNHEY and CDR2 is SMNVEV (reference sequence). The CDR3 coding sequence is TGTGCCAGCAGTTTATCCCCAGGGTCTGCGAACACTGAAGCTTTCTTT. This sequence encodes CASSLSPGSANTEAFF.

This clone appeared a few times. J is TRBJ1-3 and V is TRBV7-9, with D hard to call. Germline loops: CDR1 SEHNR, CDR2 FQNEAQ (reference sequence). The CDR3 is made up of 14 amino acids. With 2 bases removed from V and 0 bases from J, the gap between germline ends came to 5 bases. The CDR3 protein is CASSLRSSGNTIYF. CDR3 coding DNA: TGTGCCAGCAGCTTAAGGAGCTCTGGAAACACCATATATTTT.

V gene TRBV27 combines with J gene TRBJ2-1, with 9 positions matching TRBD2. This CDR3 spans 16 amino acids. J lost 5 bases, V lost 1 base, and 6 bases had no gene match. Germline lookup yields CDR1 MNHEY and CDR2 SMNVEV (reference sequence). CDR3 sequence reads: CASSLYPAGGNNEQFF. In DNA form, the CDR3 reads TGTGCCAGCAGTTTATATCCAGCGGGAGGAAACAATGAGCAGTTCTTC.

V gene TRBV2 combines with J gene TRBJ2-5; D may be TRBD1 (6 bases). This CDR3 is 13 amino acids long. The V end lost 6 bases, the J end lost 5 bases, and 13 bases lay between the germline ends. Germline CDR1 is SNHLY and CDR2 is FYNNEI. In DNA, the CDR3 is TGTGCCAGCAGCAGGGGATTGTTGGAGACCCAGTACTTC. It is translated as CASSRGLLETQYF. The full variable domain, its missing parts supplied by reference TRBV2 and TRBJ2-5, is EPEVTQTPSHQVTQMGQEVILRCVPISNHLYFYWYRQILGQKVEFLVSFYNNEISEKSEIFDDQFSVERPDGSNFTLKIRSTKLEDSAMYFCASSRGLLETQYFGPGTRLLVL.

This chain links TRBV19 with TRBJ1-1; no clear D gene. In germline, CDR1 is LNHDA, CDR2 SQIVND (reference sequence). V gave up 5 bases and J gave up 0 bases, with 7 bases separating them. The length of the CDR3 is 13 residues. CDR3 region: CASSFPMNTEAFF. CDR3 DNA sequence: TGTGCCAGTAGTTTTCCTATGAACACTGAAGCTTTCTTT. The variable domain in full, completed from reference TRBV19 and TRBJ1-1, reads DGGITQSPKYLFRKEGQNVTLSCEQNLNHDAMYWYRQDPGQGLRLIYYSQIVNDFQKGDIAEGYSVSREKKESFPLTVTSAQKNPTAFYLCASSFPMNTEAFFGQGTRLTVV.

The chain uses TRBV28 and TRBJ1-2, with TRBD1 identical over 9 bases. Trimming took 5 bases from V and 8 from J; bases not matched to a gene: 12. The CDR3 spans 15 residues. Looked up from germline, CDR1 is MDHEN and CDR2 is SYDVKM. CDR3 DNA sequence: TGTGCCAGCAGTCCCAGTCGGACAGGGGCGTGGGGCTACACCTTC. It yields the protein CASSPSRTGAWGYTF.

The chain employs TRBV27 and TRBJ2-6; 9 bases map to TRBD1. V was pared by 4 bases and J by 4 bases, with 5 bases of the junction left unmatched. This CDR3 contains 16 residues. Per germline, CDR1 MNHEY and CDR2 SMNVEV (reference sequence). CDR3 in DNA: TGTGCCAGCAGTTCCGGGACAGGGTCCGGGGCCAACGTCCTGACTTTC. It encodes CASSSGTGSGANVLTF.

The chain combines TRBV3-1 (or the pseudogene TRBV3-2) with TRBJ2-7; TRBD2 matches at 7 bases. J lost 0 bases, V lost 1 base, and 6 bases had no gene match. The CDR3 spans 16 residues. In germline, CDR1 is LGHDT, CDR2 YNNKEL (reference sequence). The CDR3 DNA reads TGTGCCAGCAGCCAAGGGGGGGGGAGTCCCTCCTACGAGCAGTACTTC. Translated: CASSQGGGSPSYEQYF.

The genes are TRBV15 and TRBJ2-1; 8 bases are a match to TRBD2. There are 15 residues in the CDR3. Unmatched junction bases numbered 10, after V lost 4 bases and J lost 8 bases. The germline gives CDR1 LNHNV, CDR2 YYDKDF (reference sequence). This chain's CDR3 is CATSTGPPGGDEQFF. CDR3 nucleotides: TGTGCCACCAGCACCGGACCCCCGGGGGGGGATGAGCAGTTCTTC. Full variable domain (rest looked up from reference TRBV15 and TRBJ2-1): DAMVIQNPRYQVTQFGKPVTLSCSQTLNHNVMYWYQQKSSQAPKLLFHYYDKDFNNEADTPDNFQSRRPNTSFCFLDIRSPGLGDTAMYLCATSTGPPGGDEQFFGPGTRLTVL.

The J gene is TRBJ2-3, the V gene TRBV3-1 (or the pseudogene TRBV3-2); D gene ambiguous. This CDR3 has 15 amino acids. Trimming stripped 7 bases from V and 2 bases from J, with 16 bases between. Germline V lookup: CDR1 LGHDT, CDR2 YNNKEL (reference sequence). CDR3 protein: CASTTSDLSTDTQYF. CDR3 sequence (DNA): TGTGCCAGCACCACGTCAGATCTTTCCACAGATACGCAGTATTTT.

CDR3 DNA sequence: TGTGCCACCAGCAGAGAAAGGACTAGGGGAGGTTACGAGCAGTACTTC. It encodes CATSRERTRGGYEQYF. The chain recombines TRBV15 with TRBJ2-7; TRBD2 aligns across 7 bases. This CDR3 has 16 residues. V was pared by 0 bases and J by 4 bases, with 9 bases of the junction left unmatched. Germline loops: CDR1 LNHNV, CDR2 YYDKDF (reference sequence).

This rearrangement joins TRBV29-1 to TRBJ2-7, with D possibly matching TRBD2 (6 bases). The germline V gene encodes CDR1 SQVTM and CDR2 ANQGSEA. Trimming pared 5 bases from V and 4 bases from J, leaving 12 bases between. The CDR3 consists of 12 residues. The CDR3 loop is CSVQEGGYEQYF. The CDR3 coding sequence is TGCAGCGTTCAGGAGGGAGGATACGAGCAGTACTTC.

This clone occurred many times. The sample carries other DNA sequences with the same CDR3. The chain uses TRBV4-2 and TRBJ1-3; 9 bases match TRBD1. V was pared by 0 bases and J by 1 base, with 4 bases of the junction left unmatched. CDR1 and CDR2 from the germline V gene are LGHNA and YNFKEQ. This CDR3 is built from 17 residues. CDR3 protein: CASSQEGQGLSGNTIYF. The CDR3 region has the DNA TGTGCCAGCAGCCAAGAGGGACAGGGACTTTCTGGAAACACCATATATTTT.

The rearrangement uses TRBV7-2 and TRBJ2-5, with D possibly being TRBD1 (5 bases). V dropped 3 bases and J dropped 2 bases, with 7 bases sitting between them. This CDR3 spans 13 amino acids. The germline CDR1 and CDR2 sequences are SGHTA and FQGNSA. The DNA for the CDR3 is TGTGCCAGCAGCTTGAACAGGCAAGAGACCCAGTACTTC. Protein product: CASSLNRQETQYF.

The chain links TRBV4-3 to TRBJ1-4, with a tentative D call TRBD1 (6 bases). The germline V gene encodes CDR1 LGHNA and CDR2 YSLEER. The CDR3 contains 16 residues. V was clipped by 1 base and J by 5 bases, with 14 bases between them. For the CDR3, the DNA is TGCGCCAGCAGCCAAGGTCTGGCAGGGGCCAATGAAAAACTGTTTTTT. This sequence encodes CASSQGLAGANEKLFF.

The rearrangement uses TRBV11-2 and TRBJ2-5, with 8 positions matching TRBD2. The trim removed 0 bases at V and 5 bases at J, leaving 5 bases unmatched. CDR1 and CDR2 from the germline V gene are SGHAT and FQNNGV. The CDR3 has 15 amino acids. This CDR3 reads CASSLDSREGETQYF. The CDR3 DNA follows: TGTGCCAGCAGCTTAGATTCCCGGGAGGGGGAGACCCAGTACTTC.

The chain joins TRBV2 to TRBJ2-2; 8 positions match TRBD2. The V and J ends lost 8 bases and 2 bases, in that order; junction bases with no gene match: 16. Germline values: CDR1 SNHLY, CDR2 FYNNEI. The CDR3 totals 18 residues. The CDR3 DNA reads as TGTGCCAGCTATGGCGAACCCGGGAGGGCCCGCAACACCGGGGAGCTGTTTTTT. Its translation is CASYGEPGRARNTGELFF.

The rearrangement joins TRBV5-1 to TRBJ2-3, with 8 bases matching TRBD2. The germline V gene encodes CDR1 SGHRS and CDR2 YFSETQ. The CDR3 covers 14 residues. The V segment lost 3 bases and the J segment 4 bases; nucleotides outside the gene matches: 4. CDR3 loop: CASSSGTRPDTQYF. CDR3 sequence (DNA): TGCGCCAGCAGCTCCGGGACTAGACCAGATACGCAGTATTTT.

The V gene is TRBV7-6, the J gene TRBJ2-5, with TRBD2 matching 15 bases. Germline assignment: CDR1 SGHVS and CDR2 FNYEAQ. The CDR3 is 18 residues long. V shed 4 bases, J shed 1 base, and the junction held 7 bases outside the gene matches. The DNA for the CDR3 is TGTGCCAGCAGCTCGGGACTAGCGGGGGGCCTAGGCCAAGAGACCCAGTACTTC. Protein sequence: CASSSGLAGGLGQETQYF.

V and J are TRBV19 and TRBJ2-1; 12 nucleotides line up with TRBD2. The CDR3 has 16 amino acids. V lost 3 bases to trimming and J lost 7 bases; unmatched junction nucleotides: 7. Per the germline V gene, CDR1 is LNHDA and CDR2 is SQIVND (reference sequence). The CDR3 coding sequence is TGTGCCAGTAGTATTTGGCGACTAGCGGGAGTTAATGAGCAGTTCTTC. Protein product: CASSIWRLAGVNEQFF.

The V gene is TRBV28, the J gene TRBJ2-2; weak D call: TRBD2 (6 bases). The CDR3 has 16 residues. Germline CDR1 reads MDHEN; CDR2 reads SYDVKM. With 7 bases removed from V and 4 bases from J, the gap between germline ends came to 19 bases. The CDR3 region is CASTPPGGLLTGELFF. CDR3 nucleotides: TGTGCCAGCACCCCCCCCGGGGGTCTACTCACCGGGGAGCTGTTTTTT.

The chain joins TRBV7-8 to TRBJ1-2, with TRBD1 matching over 7 bases. The CDR3 has 15 amino acids. The germline gives CDR1 SGHVS, CDR2 FQNEAQ. Germline trimming cut 5 bases from V and 4 bases from J; bases unmatched to any gene: 10. DNA for the CDR3: TGTGCCAGCAGCCTCGGGCAGGGGGGAATCTATGGCTACACCTTC. Its translation is CASSLGQGGIYGYTF.

This chain joins TRBV7-8 and TRBJ2-1; no reliable D call. V was trimmed by 5 bases and J by 6 bases, leaving 8 bases between them. The germline V gene encodes CDR1 SGHVS and CDR2 FQNEAQ. The CDR3 contains 12 residues. The CDR3 spells CASSDWSNEQFF. The CDR3 DNA sequence: TGTGCCAGCAGCGACTGGAGCAATGAGCAGTTCTTC.